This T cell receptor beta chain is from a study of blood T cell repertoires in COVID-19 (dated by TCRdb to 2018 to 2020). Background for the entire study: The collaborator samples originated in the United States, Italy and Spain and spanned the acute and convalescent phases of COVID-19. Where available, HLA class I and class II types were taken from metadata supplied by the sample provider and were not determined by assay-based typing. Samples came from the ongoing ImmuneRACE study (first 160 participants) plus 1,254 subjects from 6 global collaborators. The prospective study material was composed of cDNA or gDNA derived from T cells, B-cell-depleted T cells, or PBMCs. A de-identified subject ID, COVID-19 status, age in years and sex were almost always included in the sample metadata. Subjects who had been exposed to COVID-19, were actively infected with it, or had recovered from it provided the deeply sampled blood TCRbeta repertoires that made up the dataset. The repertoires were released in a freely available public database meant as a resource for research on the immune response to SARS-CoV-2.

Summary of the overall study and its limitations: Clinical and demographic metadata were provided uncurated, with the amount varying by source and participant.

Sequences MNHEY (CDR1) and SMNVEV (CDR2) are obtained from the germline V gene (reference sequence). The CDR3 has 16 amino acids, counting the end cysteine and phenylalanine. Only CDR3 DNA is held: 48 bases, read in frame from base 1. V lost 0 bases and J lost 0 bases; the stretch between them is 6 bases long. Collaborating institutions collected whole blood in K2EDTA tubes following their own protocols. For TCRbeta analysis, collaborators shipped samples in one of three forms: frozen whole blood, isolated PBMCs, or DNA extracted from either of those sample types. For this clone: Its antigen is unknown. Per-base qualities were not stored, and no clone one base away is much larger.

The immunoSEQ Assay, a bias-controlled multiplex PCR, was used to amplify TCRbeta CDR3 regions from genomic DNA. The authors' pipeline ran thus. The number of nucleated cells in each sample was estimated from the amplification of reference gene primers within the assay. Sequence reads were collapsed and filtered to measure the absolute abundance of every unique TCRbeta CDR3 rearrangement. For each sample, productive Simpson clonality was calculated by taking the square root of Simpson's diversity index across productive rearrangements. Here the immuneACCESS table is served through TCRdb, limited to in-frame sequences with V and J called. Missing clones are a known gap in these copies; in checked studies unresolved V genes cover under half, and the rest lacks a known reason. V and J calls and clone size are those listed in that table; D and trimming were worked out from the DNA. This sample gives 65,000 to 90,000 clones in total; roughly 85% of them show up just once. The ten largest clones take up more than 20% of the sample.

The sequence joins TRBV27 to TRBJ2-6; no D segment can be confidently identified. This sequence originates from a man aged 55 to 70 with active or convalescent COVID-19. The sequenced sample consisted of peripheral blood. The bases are TGTGCCAGCAGTTTATCCGGTCGCTCTGGGGCCAACGTCCTGACTTTC. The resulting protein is CASSLSGRSGANVLTF.